This TCR beta chain was retrieved from a study of CD8 T cells in ankylosing spondylitis. Trimming at V came to 1 base and at J to 5 bases, leaving 1 base not matched to a gene. The CDR3 spans 13 residues. TCRdb passed the 5' RACE reads through MiXCR, listing each CDR3 protein once. The sample carries 50,000 to 60,000 distinct CDR3 sequences, 6.5% to 8% recorded once. In its sample, this clonotype was seen many times. This chain joins TRBV12-3 or TRBV12-4 and TRBJ2-5, with 7 bases fitting TRBD2. Source material: blood, either unsorted or a sorted T cell fraction (not recorded which). The sequence was collected from a female donor with ankylosing spondylitis or in good health (not recorded which). The CDR3 DNA is TGTGCCAGCAGTTTAGTACTAGCGGAGACCCAGTACTTC. It codes for CASSLVLAETQYF.